The T cell receptor beta chain under discussion was sequenced for a study of shared clonotypes between healthy human individuals. Regarding the study as a whole: Lower generation probabilities were found for non-shared clonotypes than for those shared by all four donors.

A single count supports this clone. Its antigen is unknown. A much larger clone lies a single base off, so this may be a read error. Different DNA sequences within this sample yield the same CDR3. Profiling relied on immunoSEQ multiplex PCR, and the TCRdb table lists in-frame clones only, not all of them. Seen here are roughly 1,100,000 clones, under 80% observed once, and the top ten hold about 1.5%. CDR1 is GTSNPN and CDR2 is SVGIG in the germline V gene (reference sequence). V was cut by 5 bases and J by 5 bases, with 13 bases left in between. This CDR3 is 12 amino acids long. Sequencing used memory CD4+ T cells sorted from blood. Subset meaning: CD45RA-negative fraction. This TCR was sampled from a man between 18 and 35 years old in good health. V usage is TRBV30 and J usage is TRBJ2-7; D unresolved. This CDR3 is CAWGLGFNEQYF. The CDR3 coding sequence is TGTGCCTGGGGGCTAGGGTTCAACGAGCAGTACTTC.